These 8 T cell receptor beta chains came from one sample sequenced in a study of blood T cell repertoires in COVID-19. Assay: immunoSEQ multiplex PCR; the TCRdb copy retains only in-frame clones and omits some. The profile covers roughly 130,000 clones, with over 80% appearing a single time and roughly 1.9% taken by the ten largest. What was sequenced was peripheral blood. The source of these receptors is a man in his sixties or seventies with acute or convalescent COVID-19.

The rearrangement links TRBV11-3 to TRBJ2-1, with TRBD1 matching over 8 bases. The length of the CDR3 is 16 residues. With V trimmed by 2 bases and J by 5 bases, 8 bases remained unmatched. Germline CDR1 is SGHNT and CDR2 is YENEEA. CDR3 DNA: TGTGCCAGCAGCTTAAGTTTGGGGACAGGAAACAATGAGCAGTTCTTC. As protein: CASSLSLGTGNNEQFF.

The V and J genes are TRBV6-1 and TRBJ1-2; tentative D call: TRBD1 (5 bases). This CDR3 is built from 15 residues. The V end lost 2 bases, the J end lost 6 bases, and 16 bases lay between the germline ends. The germline CDR1 and CDR2 sequences are MNHNS and SASEGT. The CDR3 loop reads CASSEWVETGDGYTF. In nucleotides, the CDR3 is TGTGCCAGCAGTGAATGGGTGGAAACAGGCGATGGCTACACCTTC.

As for this clone: A read error may explain this, as a much larger clone is one base away. This chain links TRBV5-1 with TRBJ1-1; possible D gene TRBD1, 6 bases. This CDR3 is 14 amino acids long. Germline CDR1 and CDR2: SGHRS and YFSETQ. CDR3 nucleotides: TGCACCAGCAGCTTGGGGGGCGGGAAAGCTGAAGCTTTCTTT. Protein sequence: CTSSLGGGKAEAFF.

CDR3 sequence (DNA): TGTGCCAGTAGTTTGCTAGCGGGGGCCTACAATGAGCAGTTCTTC. Amino acids: CASSLLAGAYNEQFF. The V and J genes are TRBV19 and TRBJ2-1; 10 bases are a match to TRBD2. CDR3 length: 15 residues. V lost 5 bases to trimming and J lost 2 bases; unmatched junction nucleotides: 3. Germline V CDR1 and CDR2: LNHDA, SQIVND (reference sequence). Full variable domain (rest looked up from reference TRBV19 and TRBJ2-1): DGGITQSPKYLFRKEGQNVTLSCEQNLNHDAMYWYRQDPGQGLRLIYYSQIVNDFQKGDIAEGYSVSREKKESFPLTVTSAQKNPTAFYLCASSLLAGAYNEQFFGPGTRLTVL.

A note on this clone: The identical CDR3 is also encoded by other nucleotide sequences in the sample. V is TRBV6-1 and J is TRBJ2-7; D perhaps matches TRBD1 (5 bases). CDR3 length: 14 residues. The germline V and J ends were trimmed by 1 base and 2 bases, with 9 bases remaining between them. Germline CDR1 reads MNHNS; CDR2 reads SASEGT. CDR3 amino acids: CASSEGAGPYEQYF. The DNA of the CDR3 is TGTGCCAGCAGTGAAGGGGCAGGGCCCTACGAGCAGTACTTC.

This sequence joins TRBV5-6 and TRBJ1-4; 7 bases align to TRBD1. CDR3 size: 14 residues. The germline V gene encodes CDR1 SGHDT and CDR2 YYEEEE. V shed 0 bases and J 5 bases; nucleotides not matched to a gene: 1. The CDR3 DNA sequence: TGTGCCAGCAGCTTGGCACAGGGGAATGAAAAACTGTTTTTT. Translation gives CASSLAQGNEKLFF.

The chain employs TRBV12-3 or TRBV12-4 and TRBJ1-1; D gene uncertain. The CDR3 length is 12 residues. V lost 7 bases and J 6 bases, leaving 12 bases between the germline ends. The CDR3 DNA follows: TGTGCCAGCAACCTCAATCGCGCTGAAGCTTTCTTT. Translated: CASNLNRAEAFF.

This sequence joins TRBV3-1 (or the pseudogene TRBV3-2) and TRBJ2-3; 8 bases align to TRBD2. With V trimmed by 3 bases and J by 2 bases, 4 bases remained unmatched. The V gene's germline CDR1 is LGHDT and CDR2 YNNKEL (reference sequence). The CDR3 covers 15 residues. CDR3 nucleotides: TGTGCCAGCAGCCAGTCGGGGGGGAACACAGATACGCAGTATTTT. Its translation: CASSQSGGNTDTQYF.